This passage covers 8 T cell receptor beta chains from one sample sequenced in a study of cytomegalovirus exposure and HLA in healthy donors. The PCR ran on 60 Vbeta and 13 Jbeta primers. TCRdb's table, derived via immunoSEQ multiplex PCR, lists solely in-frame clones and lacks some. This sample has roughly 150,000 clones, with 60% to 80% found just once. The sample comprised PBMCs. The receptors were gathered from a man in his late teens or twenties in good health and CMV-seropositive.

This chain connects TRBV9 to TRBJ1-2, with 8 bases fitting TRBD1. The CDR3 totals 16 residues. CDR1 is SGDLS, CDR2 YYNGEE, per germline. V shed 4 bases and J 3 bases; nucleotides not matched to a gene: 11. CDR3 sequence reads: CASSLAPDRGDYGYTF. As DNA, the CDR3 is TGTGCCAGCAGCCTCGCCCCCGACAGGGGCGACTATGGCTACACCTTC.

The chain recombines TRBV30 with TRBJ2-2; D ambiguous. The CDR3 consists of 14 residues. Trimming left V 3 bases short and J 1 base short, with 9 bases between. Germline CDR1 reads GTSNPN; CDR2 reads SVGIG (reference sequence). CDR3 coding DNA: TGTGCCTGGAGACGGGTGGGGAACACCGGGGAGCTGTTTTTT. It translates to CAWRRVGNTGELFF.

The CDR3 DNA follows: TGTGCCAGCGGCAGGGCCTACGAGCAGTACGTC. Its translation is CASGRAYEQYV. The chain is built from TRBV2 and TRBJ2-7; D perhaps matches TRBD1 (5 bases). Trimming cost V 8 bases and J 2 bases, with 7 bases left between them. Germline V CDR1 and CDR2: SNHLY, FYNNEI. The CDR3 runs 11 residues.

The chain recombines TRBV13 with TRBJ2-6, with a tentative D call TRBD1 (6 bases). The CDR3 has 18 amino acids. The germline V and J ends were trimmed by 4 bases and 3 bases, with 19 bases remaining between them. The germline gives CDR1 PRHDT, CDR2 FYEKMQ (reference sequence). CDR3 DNA: TGTGCCAGCAGCTCGCGGACAGCCTCTAGTGTTGGGGCCAACGTCCTGACTTTC. As protein: CASSSRTASSVGANVLTF.

The sample holds a few counts of this clone. The chain has TRBV7-9 and TRBJ2-1; D possibly corresponds to TRBD2 (5 bases). The CDR3 is 15 residues long. Trimming pared 5 bases from V and 6 bases from J, leaving 17 bases between. Germline CDR1 and CDR2: SEHNR and FQNEAQ (reference sequence). CDR3 in amino acids: CASSLDSLRPNEQFF. The CDR3 coding sequence is TGTGCCAGCAGCCTGGACTCCCTGAGGCCCAATGAGCAGTTCTTC.

This clone was counted once. V and J are TRBV5-8 and TRBJ1-1; D gene uncertain. V lost 4 bases and J lost 0, with 10 bases in between. In germline, CDR1 is SGHTS, CDR2 YDEGEE. The CDR3 contains 14 residues. The CDR3 DNA is TGTGCCAGCAGCCCTTTCGGGATGAACACTGAAGCTTTCTTT. This translates into CASSPFGMNTEAFF.

This chain uses TRBV6-1 with TRBJ1-3, with a tentative D call TRBD1 (6 bases). The V gene's germline CDR1 is MNHNS and CDR2 SASEGT. V lost 8 bases and J 0 bases, leaving 14 bases between the germline ends. The CDR3 contains 15 residues. The CDR3 loop is CASGPTGLSGNTIYF. CDR3 DNA: TGTGCCAGCGGACCCACAGGGCTCTCTGGAAACACCATATATTTT.

This chain connects TRBV28 to TRBJ2-3; TRBD1 is a possible D gene (6 bases). Trimming pared 3 bases from V and 3 bases from J, leaving 10 bases between. Germline values: CDR1 MDHEN, CDR2 SYDVKM. CDR3 size: 14 residues. The chain's CDR3 is CASSFLQGTDTQYF. The CDR3, as DNA: TGTGCCAGCAGTTTCCTACAGGGAACAGATACGCAGTATTTT.